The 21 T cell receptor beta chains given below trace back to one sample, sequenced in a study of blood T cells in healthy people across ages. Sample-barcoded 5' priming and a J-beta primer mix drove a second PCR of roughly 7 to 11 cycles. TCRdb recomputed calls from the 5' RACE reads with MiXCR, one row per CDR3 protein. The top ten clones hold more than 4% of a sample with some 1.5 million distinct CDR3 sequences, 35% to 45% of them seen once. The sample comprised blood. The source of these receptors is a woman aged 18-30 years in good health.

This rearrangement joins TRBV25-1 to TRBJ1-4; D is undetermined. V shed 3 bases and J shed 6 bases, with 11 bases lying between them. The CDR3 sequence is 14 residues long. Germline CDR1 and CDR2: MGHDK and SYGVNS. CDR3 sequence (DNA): TGTGCCAGCAGTGACTTGGCCAGAGATGAAAAACTGTTTTTT. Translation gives CASSDLARDEKLFF.

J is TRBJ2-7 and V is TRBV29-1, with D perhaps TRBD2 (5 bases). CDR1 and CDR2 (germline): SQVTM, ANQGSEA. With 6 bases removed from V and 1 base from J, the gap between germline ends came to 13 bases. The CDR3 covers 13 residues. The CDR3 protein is CSVTSAGSYEQYF. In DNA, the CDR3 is TGCAGCGTGACGTCCGCGGGTTCCTACGAGCAGTACTTC.

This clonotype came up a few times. For the CDR3, the DNA is TGTGCCAGCAGCCAATGGCTGCGTACGCAGTATTTT. Encoded protein: CASSQWLRTQYF. The rearrangement joins TRBV3-1 to TRBJ2-3; D unresolved. CDR3 length equals 12 residues. V lost 2 bases to trimming and J lost 8 bases, with 8 bases between them. Germline CDR1 is LGHDT and CDR2 is YNNKEL (reference sequence).

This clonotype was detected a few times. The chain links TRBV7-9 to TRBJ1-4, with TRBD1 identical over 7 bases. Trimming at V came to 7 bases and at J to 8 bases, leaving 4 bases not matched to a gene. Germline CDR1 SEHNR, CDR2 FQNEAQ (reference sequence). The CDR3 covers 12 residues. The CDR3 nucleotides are TGTGCCAGCACTCAGGGGGGAGAAAAACTGTTTTTT. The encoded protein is CASTQGGEKLFF.

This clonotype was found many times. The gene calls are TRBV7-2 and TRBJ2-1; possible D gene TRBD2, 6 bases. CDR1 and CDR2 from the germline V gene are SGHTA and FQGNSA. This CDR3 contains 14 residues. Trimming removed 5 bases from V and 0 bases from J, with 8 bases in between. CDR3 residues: CASSPGGSYNEQFF. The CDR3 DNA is TGTGCCAGCAGCCCCGGGGGCTCCTACAATGAGCAGTTCTTC. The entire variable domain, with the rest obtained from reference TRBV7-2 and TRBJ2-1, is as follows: GAGVSQSPSNKVTEKGKDVELRCDPISGHTALYWYRQSLGQGLEFLIYFQGNSAPDKSGLPSDRFSAERTGGSVSTLTIQRTQQEDSAVYLCASSPGGSYNEQFFGPGTRLTVL.

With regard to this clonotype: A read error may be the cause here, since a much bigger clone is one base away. CDR3 nucleotides: TGCAGTGCTAGAGAGGGGGTTAGCACAGATACGCAGTATTTT. This gives the protein CSAREGVSTDTQYF. This rearrangement joins TRBV20-1 to TRBJ2-3; D possibly matches TRBD1 or TRBD2 (5 bases each). V gave up 0 bases and J gave up 0 bases, with 7 bases separating them. This CDR3 is 14 amino acids long. Looked up from germline, CDR1 is DFQATT and CDR2 is SNEGSKA (reference sequence).

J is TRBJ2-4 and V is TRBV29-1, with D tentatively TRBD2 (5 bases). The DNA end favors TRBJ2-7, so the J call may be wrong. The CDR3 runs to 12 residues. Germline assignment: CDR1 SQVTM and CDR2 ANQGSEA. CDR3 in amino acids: CSVSRGIDEQYF. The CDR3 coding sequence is TGCAGCGTCAGTCGGGGAATTGACGAGCAGTACTTC.

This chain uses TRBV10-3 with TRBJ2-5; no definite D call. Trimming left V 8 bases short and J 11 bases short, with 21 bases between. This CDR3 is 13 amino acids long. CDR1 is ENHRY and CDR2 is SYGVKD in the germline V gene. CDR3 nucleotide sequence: TGTGCCATCGCCCGAGACGGGCCGAATGAGCAGTACTTC. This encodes CAIARDGPNEQYF.

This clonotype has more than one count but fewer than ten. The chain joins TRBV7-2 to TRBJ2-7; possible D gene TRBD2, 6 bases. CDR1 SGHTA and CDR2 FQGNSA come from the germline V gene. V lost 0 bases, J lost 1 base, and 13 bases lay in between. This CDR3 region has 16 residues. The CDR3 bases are TGTGCCAGCAGCTTAGCGATGGCGGAGGGGTCCTACGAGCAGTACTTC. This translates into CASSLAMAEGSYEQYF.

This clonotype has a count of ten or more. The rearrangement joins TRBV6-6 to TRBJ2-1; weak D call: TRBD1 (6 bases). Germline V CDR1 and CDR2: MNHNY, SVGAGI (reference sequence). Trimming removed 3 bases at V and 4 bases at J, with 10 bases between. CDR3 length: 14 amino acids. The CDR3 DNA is TGTGCCAGCAGTTATTCGACAGGTTACAATGAGCAGTTCTTC. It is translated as CASSYSTGYNEQFF.

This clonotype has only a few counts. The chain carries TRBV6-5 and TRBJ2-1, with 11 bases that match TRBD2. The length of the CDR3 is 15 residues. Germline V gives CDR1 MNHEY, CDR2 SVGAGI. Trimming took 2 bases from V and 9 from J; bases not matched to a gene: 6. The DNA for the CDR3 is TGTGCCAGCAGTTACGGAACTAGCGGGAGTGCTGAGCAGTTCTTC. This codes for CASSYGTSGSAEQFF.

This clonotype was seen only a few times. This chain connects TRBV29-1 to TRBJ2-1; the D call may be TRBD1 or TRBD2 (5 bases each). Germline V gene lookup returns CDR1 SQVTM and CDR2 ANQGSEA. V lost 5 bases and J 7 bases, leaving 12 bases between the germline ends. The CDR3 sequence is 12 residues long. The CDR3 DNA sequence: TGCAGCGTTACCGGGACCCTAAATGAGCAGTTCTTC. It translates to CSVTGTLNEQFF.

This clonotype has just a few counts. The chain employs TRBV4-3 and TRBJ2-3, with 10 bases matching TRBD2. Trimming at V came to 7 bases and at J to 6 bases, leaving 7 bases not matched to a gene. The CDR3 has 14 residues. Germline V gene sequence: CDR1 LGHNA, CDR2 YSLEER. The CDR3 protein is CASKKRGGPDTQYF. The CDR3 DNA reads TGCGCCAGCAAAAAGCGGGGGGGCCCCGATACGCAGTATTTT.

CDR3 region: CSARGGGGFNEQYF. The CDR3 nucleotides are TGCAGTGCTAGAGGGGGAGGGGGGTTCAACGAGCAGTACTTC. The V and J genes are TRBV20-1 and TRBJ2-7, with D perhaps matching TRBD2 (7 bases). The germline V and J ends were trimmed by 1 base and 5 bases, with 15 bases remaining between them. Germline values: CDR1 DFQATT, CDR2 SNEGSKA (reference sequence). The CDR3 totals 14 residues.

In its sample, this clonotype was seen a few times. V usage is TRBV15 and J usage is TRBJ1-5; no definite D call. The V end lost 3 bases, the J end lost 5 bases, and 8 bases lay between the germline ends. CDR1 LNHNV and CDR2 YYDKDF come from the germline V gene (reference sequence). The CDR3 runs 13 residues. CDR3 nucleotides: TGTGCCACCAGCAGTCCCAGGTATCAGCCCCAGCATTTT. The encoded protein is CATSSPRYQPQHF.

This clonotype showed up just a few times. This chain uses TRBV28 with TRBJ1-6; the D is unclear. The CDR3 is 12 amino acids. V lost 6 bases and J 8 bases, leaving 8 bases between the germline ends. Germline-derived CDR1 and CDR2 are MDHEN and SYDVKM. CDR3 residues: CASRFRDSPLHF. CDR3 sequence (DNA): TGTGCCAGCAGATTTCGGGATTCACCCCTCCACTTT.

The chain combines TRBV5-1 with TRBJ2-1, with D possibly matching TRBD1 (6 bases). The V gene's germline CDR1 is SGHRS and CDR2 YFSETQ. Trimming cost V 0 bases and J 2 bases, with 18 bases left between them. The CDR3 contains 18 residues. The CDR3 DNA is TGCGCCAGCAGCTTGGCCATAAATCTTTGGACAGCCTACAATGAGCAGTTCTTC. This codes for CASSLAINLWTAYNEQFF.

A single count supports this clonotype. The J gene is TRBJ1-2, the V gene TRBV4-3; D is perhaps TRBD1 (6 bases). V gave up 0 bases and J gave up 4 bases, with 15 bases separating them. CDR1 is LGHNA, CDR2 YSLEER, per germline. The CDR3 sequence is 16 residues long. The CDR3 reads CASSQDIAGGGYGYTF. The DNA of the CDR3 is TGCGCCAGCAGCCAAGATATAGCAGGAGGGGGCTATGGCTACACCTTC.

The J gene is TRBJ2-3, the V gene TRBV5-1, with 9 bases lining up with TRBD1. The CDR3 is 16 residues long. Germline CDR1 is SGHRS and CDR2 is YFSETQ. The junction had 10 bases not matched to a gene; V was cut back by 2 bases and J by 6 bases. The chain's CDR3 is CASSLGLTGGTDTQYF. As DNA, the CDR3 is TGCGCCAGCAGCTTAGGTTTGACAGGGGGAACGGATACGCAGTATTTT.

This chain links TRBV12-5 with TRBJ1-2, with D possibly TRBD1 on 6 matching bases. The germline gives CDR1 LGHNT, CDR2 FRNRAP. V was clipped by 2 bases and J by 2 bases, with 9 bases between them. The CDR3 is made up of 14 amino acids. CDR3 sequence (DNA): TGTGCTAGTGGTTTGTCCGGGACAAACTATGGCTACACCTTC. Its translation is CASGLSGTNYGYTF.

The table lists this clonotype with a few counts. The CDR3 DNA is TGTGCCAGCAGCTCAGTGTGGCCTTTCACTGGGTATGGCTACACCTTC. This encodes CASSSVWPFTGYGYTF. The V gene is TRBV7-2, the J gene TRBJ1-2; D unresolved. The CDR3 contains 16 residues. From germline, CDR1 is SGHTA and CDR2 FQGNSA. V gave up 4 bases and J gave up 5 bases, with 20 bases separating them.